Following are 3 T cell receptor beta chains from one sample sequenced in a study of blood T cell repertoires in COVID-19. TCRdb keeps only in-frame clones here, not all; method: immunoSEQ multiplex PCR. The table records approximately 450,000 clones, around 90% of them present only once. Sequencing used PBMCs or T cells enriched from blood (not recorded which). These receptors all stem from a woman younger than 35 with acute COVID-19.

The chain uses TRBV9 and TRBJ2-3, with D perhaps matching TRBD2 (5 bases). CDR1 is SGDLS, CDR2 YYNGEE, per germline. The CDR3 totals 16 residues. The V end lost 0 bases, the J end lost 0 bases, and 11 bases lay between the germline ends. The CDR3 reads CASSVEAGVSTDTQYF. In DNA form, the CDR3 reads TGTGCCAGCAGCGTAGAGGCGGGTGTAAGCACAGATACGCAGTATTTT.

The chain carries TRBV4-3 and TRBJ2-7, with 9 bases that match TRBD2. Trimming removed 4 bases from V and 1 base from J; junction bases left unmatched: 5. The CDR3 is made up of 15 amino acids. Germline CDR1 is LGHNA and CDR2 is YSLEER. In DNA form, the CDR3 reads TGCGCCAGCAGCCGAGGAAGCGGGGGGTCCTACGAGCAGTACTTC. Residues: CASSRGSGGSYEQYF.

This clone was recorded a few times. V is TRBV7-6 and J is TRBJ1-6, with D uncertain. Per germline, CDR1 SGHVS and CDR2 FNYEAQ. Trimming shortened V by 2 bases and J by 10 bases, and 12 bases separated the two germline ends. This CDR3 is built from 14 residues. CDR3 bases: TGTGCCAGCAGCTTAAGCGGGGATGGGTCACCCCTCCACTTT. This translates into CASSLSGDGSPLHF.